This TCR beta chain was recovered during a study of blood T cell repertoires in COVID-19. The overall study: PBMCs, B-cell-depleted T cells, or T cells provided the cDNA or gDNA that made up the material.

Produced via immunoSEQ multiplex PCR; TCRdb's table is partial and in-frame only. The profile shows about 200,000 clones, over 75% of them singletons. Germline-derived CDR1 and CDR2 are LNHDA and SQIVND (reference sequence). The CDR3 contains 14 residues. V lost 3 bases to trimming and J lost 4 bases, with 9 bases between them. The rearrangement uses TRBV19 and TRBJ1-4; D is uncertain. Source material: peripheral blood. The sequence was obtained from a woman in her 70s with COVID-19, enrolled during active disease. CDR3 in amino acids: CASSIQRINEKLFF. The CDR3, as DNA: TGTGCCAGTAGTATTCAGAGGATTAATGAAAAACTGTTTTTT.